The 27 T cell receptor beta chains in this list originate from one sample, sequenced in a study of blood T cell repertoires in COVID-19. Assay: immunoSEQ multiplex PCR; the TCRdb copy retains only in-frame clones and omits some. The sample consists of over 85,000 clones, 92% of them appearing once. Sequenced input: peripheral blood. Source of these receptors: a woman aged 50 to 60 with COVID-19, enrolled during active disease.

The chain combines TRBV4-1 with TRBJ1-2, with D unclear. CDR1 is MGHRA, CDR2 YSYEKL, per germline. The length of the CDR3 is 14 residues. V gave up 4 bases and J gave up 2 bases, with 11 bases separating them. The CDR3 region has the DNA TGCGCCAGCAGCCCGCTAGTGGCAAACTATGGCTACACCTTC. Translation: CASSPLVANYGYTF.

The chain joins TRBV24-1 to TRBJ2-3; 8 nucleotides agree with TRBD1. CDR3 length: 16 amino acids. From germline, CDR1 is KGHDR and CDR2 SFDVKD. V dropped 4 bases and J dropped 0; count of bases not matched to a gene: 5. CDR3 amino acids: CATSDQGQESTDTQYF. As DNA, the CDR3 is TGTGCCACCAGTGACCAGGGACAGGAGAGCACAGATACGCAGTATTTT.

This clone occurred once. The chain is built from TRBV7-2 and TRBJ2-3; D unclear. The V gene's germline CDR1 is SGHTA and CDR2 FQGNSA. The CDR3 has 13 residues. V was pared by 0 bases and J by 9 bases, with 10 bases between. The CDR3 coding sequence is TGTGCCAGCAGCTTAGCGGATACAGTGACGCAGTATTTT. Its protein is CASSLADTVTQYF.

This sequence joins TRBV19 and TRBJ1-2, with 10 positions matching TRBD1. Trimming removed 4 bases from V and 3 bases from J; junction bases left unmatched: 14. CDR1 is LNHDA, CDR2 SQIVND, per germline (reference sequence). This CDR3 spans 18 amino acids. CDR3 DNA: TGTGCCAGTAGTAGATTCCCGGGACAGGGGATCGTCGACTATGGCTACACCTTC. Residues: CASSRFPGQGIVDYGYTF. The full variable domain, in which reference TRBV19 and TRBJ1-2 provide the parts outside the CDR3, is DGGITQSPKYLFRKEGQNVTLSCEQNLNHDAMYWYRQDPGQGLRLIYYSQIVNDFQKGDIAEGYSVSREKKESFPLTVTSAQKNPTAFYLCASSRFPGQGIVDYGYTFGSGTRLTVV.

The genes are TRBV5-1 and TRBJ1-5; 9 nucleotides agree with TRBD1. The CDR3 spans 19 residues. The ends lost 5 bases at V and 6 bases at J; junction bases unmatched: 21. The V gene's germline CDR1 is SGHRS and CDR2 YFSETQ. The CDR3 nucleotides read TGCGCCAGCAGATCCCTCCGGGACAGGGCGGTCCGGAACCGTCAGCCCCAGCATTTT. It translates to CASRSLRDRAVRNRQPQHF.

This clone was found once. The V gene is TRBV28, the J gene TRBJ2-7; possibly TRBD1 for D (6 bases). Germline-derived CDR1 and CDR2 are MDHEN and SYDVKM. Trimming left V 5 bases short and J 0 bases short, with 14 bases between. The CDR3 is 15 residues long. In DNA form, the CDR3 reads TGTGCCAGCAGTCCCCGACAGGTAAGCTCCTACGAGCAGTACGTC. This gives the protein CASSPRQVSSYEQYV.

The chain uses TRBV6-6 and TRBJ2-6; a possible D gene is TRBD1 (5 bases). The germline CDR1 and CDR2 sequences are MNHNY and SVGAGI (reference sequence). The CDR3 has 17 amino acids. Trimming removed 5 bases at V and 0 bases at J, with 14 bases between. CDR3 bases: TGTGCCAGCAGTCCCGACAGACAGCTCTCTGGGGCCAACGTCCTGACTTTC. This sequence encodes CASSPDRQLSGANVLTF.

The genes are TRBV2 and TRBJ1-2; perhaps TRBD1 as D (5 bases). The ends were cut back, 3 bases at V and 5 bases at J, with 7 bases in the middle. CDR1 is SNHLY and CDR2 is FYNNEI in the germline V gene. The CDR3 contains 12 residues. The CDR3 reads CASSDSGYGYTF. CDR3 DNA sequence: TGTGCCAGCAGTGATTCAGGGTATGGCTACACCTTC. Based on the CDR3 plus reference TRBV2 and TRBJ1-2, the full variable domain is EPEVTQTPSHQVTQMGQEVILRCVPISNHLYFYWYRQILGQKVEFLVSFYNNEISEKSEIFDDQFSVERPDGSNFTLKIRSTKLEDSAMYFCASSDSGYGYTFGSGTRLTVV.

CDR3 DNA sequence: TGTGCCAGCAGTGACGGGACAGGGGGCCTTCGGCTCAGTTTTTTT. The encoded protein is CASSDGTGGLRLSFF. V gene TRBV6-1 combines with J gene TRBJ1-4, with TRBD1 identical over 12 bases. J was trimmed by 17 bases and V by 3 bases; bases with no gene match: 13. CDR3 size: 15 residues. CDR1 and CDR2 from the germline V gene are MNHNS and SASEGT.

This clone appeared a single time. V usage is TRBV21-1 and J usage is TRBJ2-7; the DNA was not used to check the table's D call, TRBD2. TRBV21-1 is recorded as a pseudogene. This CDR3 is 12 amino acids long. The DNA for the CDR3 is TGTGCCAGCAGCAAACTCCCCTACGAGCAGTACGTC. Residues: CASSKLPYEQYV.

CDR3 sequence: CASSQSQGGVQGPQHF. CDR3 sequence (DNA): TGTGCCAGCAGCCAGTCACAGGGGGGGGTCCAAGGGCCCCAGCATTTT. The gene calls are TRBV7-9 and TRBJ1-5; 8 nucleotides align to TRBD1. This CDR3 spans 16 amino acids. Looked up from germline, CDR1 is SEHNR and CDR2 is FQNEAQ (reference sequence). J was trimmed by 9 bases and V by 5 bases; bases with no gene match: 15.

J is TRBJ2-7 and V is TRBV6-2 or TRBV6-3; 9 positions match TRBD2. V trimming: 0 bases; J trimming: 6 bases; junction bases outside the gene matches: 9. Germline V gene data show CDR1 as MNHEY and CDR2 as SVGEGT. The CDR3 is 16 amino acids. CDR3 in amino acids: CASSYSDRGGAGEQYF. Written as DNA, the CDR3 is TGTGCCAGCAGTTACTCAGATCGCGGGGGGGCCGGCGAGCAGTACTTC.

The chain uses TRBV9 and TRBJ1-1; 8 nucleotides match TRBD1. Germline CDR1 SGDLS, CDR2 YYNGEE. The trim removed 3 bases at V and 0 bases at J, leaving 4 bases unmatched. This CDR3 contains 15 residues. Here the CDR3 reads CASSGRGRMNTEAFF. CDR3 nucleotide sequence: TGTGCCAGCAGCGGCAGGGGGCGCATGAACACTGAAGCTTTCTTT.

V is TRBV7-6 and J is TRBJ1-3; 7 bases line up with TRBD1. This CDR3 comprises 17 residues. CDR1 and CDR2 (germline): SGHVS, FNYEAQ. After removal of 3 bases from V and 0 bases from J, the junction contained 8 bases not matched to a gene. In DNA form, the CDR3 reads TGTGCCAGCAGCTTGTTTGGGGACAGCACCTCTGGAAACACCATATATTTT. Amino acid sequence: CASSLFGDSTSGNTIYF.

The CDR3 protein is CASSTSGGANEQFF. Here the CDR3 DNA reads TGCGCCAGCAGCACTAGCGGGGGGGCCAATGAGCAGTTCTTC. The gene calls are TRBV10-1 and TRBJ2-1, with 13 bases identical to TRBD2. Germline values: CDR1 WNHNN, CDR2 SYGVQD (reference sequence). The CDR3 spans 14 residues. V trimming: 6 bases; J trimming: 6 bases; junction bases outside the gene matches: 2.

This chain links TRBV3-1 (or the pseudogene TRBV3-2) with TRBJ1-2, with D possibly matching TRBD1 (6 bases). The V end lost 3 bases, the J end lost 8 bases, and 22 bases lay between the germline ends. CDR1 and CDR2 (germline): LGHDT, YNNKEL (reference sequence). This CDR3 has 16 amino acids. The CDR3 DNA is TGTGCCAGCAGCCATGCACAGGGTGCCCAGAGTCCGGGCTACACCTTC. Its translation: CASSHAQGAQSPGYTF.

V usage is TRBV13 and J usage is TRBJ1-4; 8 bases fit TRBD1. The CDR3 runs 15 residues. V gave up 5 bases and J gave up 7 bases; unmatched junction bases: 9. From germline, CDR1 is PRHDT and CDR2 FYEKMQ (reference sequence). This chain's CDR3 is CASSLADRESEKLFF. The CDR3 coding sequence is TGTGCCAGCAGCCTCGCGGACAGGGAAAGTGAAAAACTGTTTTTT.

The V and J genes are TRBV7-2 and TRBJ1-2; 11 positions agree with TRBD1. The CDR3 sequence is 15 residues long. With 3 bases clipped from V and 8 bases from J, the junction kept 8 bases outside the gene matches. CDR1 and CDR2 from the germline V gene are SGHTA and FQGNSA. The CDR3 here is CASSFTGQGARGYTF. The CDR3 DNA is TGTGCCAGCAGCTTTACCGGACAGGGGGCTCGGGGCTACACCTTC.

This sequence joins TRBV6-2 or TRBV6-3 and TRBJ1-1; 7 bases are a match to TRBD1. J gave up 0 bases and V 5 bases, and 9 bases lay outside the gene matches. CDR3 length: 16 amino acids. Per the germline V gene, CDR1 is MNHEY and CDR2 is SVGEGT. DNA of the CDR3: TGTGCCAGCAGTCGTCCCGGGACAGAAATGAACACTGAAGCTTTCTTT. Protein product: CASSRPGTEMNTEAFF.

This clone has only one observation. DNA for the CDR3: TGTGCCAGCAGCTTAAGGCCGCGGGGGCTAGAGACCCAGTACTTC. Amino acid sequence: CASSLRPRGLETQYF. The chain recombines TRBV5-6 with TRBJ2-5; a weak D match, TRBD2 (7 bases). CDR1 is SGHDT, CDR2 YYEEEE, per germline. Trimming stripped 2 bases from V and 4 bases from J, with 15 bases between. The CDR3 runs to 15 residues.

This sequence joins TRBV5-5 and TRBJ2-3; no reliable D call. V shed 2 bases and J shed 2 bases, with 3 bases lying between them. Germline lookup yields CDR1 SGHKS and CDR2 YYEKEE (reference sequence). The CDR3 consists of 12 residues. CDR3 amino acids: CASSLYTDTQYF. The DNA for the CDR3 is TGTGCCAGCAGCTTATACACAGATACGCAGTATTTT.

CDR3 sequence reads: CASRQAYEQYF. In nucleotides, the CDR3 is TGTGCCAGCAGACAGGCCTACGAGCAGTACTTC. The chain carries TRBV7-9 and TRBJ2-7, with D possibly TRBD1 on 5 matching bases. CDR1 SEHNR and CDR2 FQNEAQ come from the germline V gene (reference sequence). V dropped 6 bases and J dropped 2 bases, with 5 bases sitting between them. The CDR3 has 11 residues.

The gene calls are TRBV9 and TRBJ1-2; TRBD1 is a possible D gene (6 bases). The CDR3 consists of 16 residues. Trimming pared 0 bases from V and 7 bases from J, leaving 19 bases between. Germline CDR1 and CDR2: SGDLS and YYNGEE. The CDR3 nucleotides are TGTGCCAGCAGCGTAGAGGGGGTAGCCAAAACAGGTGGCTACACCTTC. Translating it yields CASSVEGVAKTGGYTF.

The chain joins TRBV3-1 (or the pseudogene TRBV3-2) to TRBJ1-2, with 7 nucleotides matching TRBD1. V dropped 4 bases and J dropped 8; count of bases not matched to a gene: 4. Per germline, CDR1 LGHDT and CDR2 YNNKEL (reference sequence). The CDR3 is 12 residues long. In DNA form, the CDR3 reads TGTGCCAGCAGCCGGGGACAGCGAGGCTACACCTTC. It codes for CASSRGQRGYTF.

This chain uses TRBV6-6 with TRBJ1-5; D unresolved. This CDR3 region has 14 residues. The germline gives CDR1 MNHNY, CDR2 SVGAGI (reference sequence). V lost 6 bases to trimming and J lost 3 bases, with 12 bases between them. This chain's CDR3 is CASSPTEINQPQHF. The CDR3 DNA follows: TGTGCCAGCAGCCCTACAGAGATCAATCAGCCCCAGCATTTT.

The chain recombines TRBV2 with TRBJ1-1, with D perhaps TRBD1 (5 bases). In germline, CDR1 is SNHLY, CDR2 FYNNEI. The length of the CDR3 is 13 residues. The V and J ends lost 4 bases and 3 bases respectively, with 9 bases between them. CDR3 in DNA: TGTGCCAGCAGTGGCAGGGTATACACTGAAGCTTTCTTT. It specifies CASSGRVYTEAFF.

The chain recombines TRBV6-5 with TRBJ1-4; maybe TRBD1 (5 bases). V lost 6 bases, J lost 3 bases, and 11 bases lay in between. CDR1 and CDR2 (germline): MNHEY, SVGAGI. The CDR3 covers 14 residues. The CDR3, as DNA: TGTGCCAGCAGGCCAGGGACTGCTAATGAAAAACTGTTTTTT. Its translation is CASRPGTANEKLFF.